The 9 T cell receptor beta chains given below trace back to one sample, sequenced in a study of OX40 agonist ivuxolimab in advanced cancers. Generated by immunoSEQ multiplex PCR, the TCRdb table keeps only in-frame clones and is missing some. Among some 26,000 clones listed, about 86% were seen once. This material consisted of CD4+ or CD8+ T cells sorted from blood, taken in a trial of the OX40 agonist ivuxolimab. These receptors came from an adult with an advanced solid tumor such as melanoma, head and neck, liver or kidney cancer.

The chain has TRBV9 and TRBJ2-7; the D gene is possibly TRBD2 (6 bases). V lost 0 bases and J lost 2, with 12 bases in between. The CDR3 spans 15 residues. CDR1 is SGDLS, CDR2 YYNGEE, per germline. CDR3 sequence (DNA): TGTGCCAGCAGCGTAGTTCCGGGGGAGACCTACGAGCAGTACTTC. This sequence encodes CASSVVPGETYEQYF.

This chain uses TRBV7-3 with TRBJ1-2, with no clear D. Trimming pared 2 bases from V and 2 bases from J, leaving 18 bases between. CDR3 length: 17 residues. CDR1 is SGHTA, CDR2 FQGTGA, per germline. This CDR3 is CASSLGDVGGKNYGYTF. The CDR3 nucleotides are TGTGCCAGCAGCTTAGGTGATGTCGGCGGTAAGAACTATGGCTACACCTTC.

DNA for the CDR3: TGTGCCAGCAGTTCTGGGTACTCTTCTGGGGCCAACGTCCTGACTTTC. It encodes CASSSGYSSGANVLTF. The chain carries TRBV27 and TRBJ2-6; D gene ambiguous. There are 16 residues in the CDR3. Trimming left V 4 bases short and J 1 base short, with 11 bases between. CDR1 MNHEY and CDR2 SMNVEV come from the germline V gene (reference sequence).

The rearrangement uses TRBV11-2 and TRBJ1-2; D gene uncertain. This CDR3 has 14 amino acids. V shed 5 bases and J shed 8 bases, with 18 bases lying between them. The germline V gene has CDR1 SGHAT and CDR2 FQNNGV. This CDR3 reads CASSDVARVLGYTF. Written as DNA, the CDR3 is TGTGCCAGCAGCGATGTAGCGAGGGTTTTGGGCTACACCTTC. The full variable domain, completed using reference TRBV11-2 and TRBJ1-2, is EAGVAQSPRYKIIEKRQSVAFWCNPISGHATLYWYQQILGQGPKLLIQFQNNGVVDDSQLPKDRFSAERLKGVDSTLKIQPAKLEDSAVYLCASSDVARVLGYTFGSGTRLTVV.

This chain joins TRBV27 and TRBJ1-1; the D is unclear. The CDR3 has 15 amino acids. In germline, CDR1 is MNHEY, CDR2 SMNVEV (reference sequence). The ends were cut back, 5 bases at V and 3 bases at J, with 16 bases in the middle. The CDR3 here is CASSSPAVGYTEAFF. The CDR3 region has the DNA TGTGCCAGCAGTAGTCCCGCGGTTGGGTACACTGAAGCTTTCTTT.

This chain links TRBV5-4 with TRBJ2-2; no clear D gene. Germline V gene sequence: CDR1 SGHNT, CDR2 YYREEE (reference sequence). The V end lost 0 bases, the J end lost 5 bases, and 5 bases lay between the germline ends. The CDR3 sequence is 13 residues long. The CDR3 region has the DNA TGTGCCAGCAGCTTGGGGGGAACCGGGGAGCTGTTTTTT. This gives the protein CASSLGGTGELFF. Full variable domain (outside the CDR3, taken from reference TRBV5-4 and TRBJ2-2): ETGVTQSPTHLIKTRGQQVTLRCSSQSGHNTVSWYQQALGQGPQFIFQYYREEENGRGNFPPRFSGLQFPNYSSELNVNALELDDSALYLCASSLGGTGELFFGEGSRLTVL.

CDR3 sequence: CASSIGGELADSYNEQFF. The CDR3 DNA is TGTGCCAGTAGTATAGGAGGGGAACTAGCGGACTCCTACAATGAGCAGTTCTTC. The chain recombines TRBV19 with TRBJ2-1; 8 nucleotides align to TRBD2. The ends lost 1 base at V and 0 bases at J; junction bases unmatched: 8. This CDR3 comprises 18 residues. Germline V CDR1 and CDR2: LNHDA, SQIVND (reference sequence). Together with reference TRBV19 and TRBJ2-1, the CDR3 gives the full variable domain: DGGITQSPKYLFRKEGQNVTLSCEQNLNHDAMYWYRQDPGQGLRLIYYSQIVNDFQKGDIAEGYSVSREKKESFPLTVTSAQKNPTAFYLCASSIGGELADSYNEQFFGPGTRLTVL.

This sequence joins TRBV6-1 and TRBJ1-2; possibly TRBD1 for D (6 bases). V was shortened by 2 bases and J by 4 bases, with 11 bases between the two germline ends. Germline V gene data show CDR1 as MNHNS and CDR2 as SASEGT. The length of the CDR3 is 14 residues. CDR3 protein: CASSEIGGSYGYTF. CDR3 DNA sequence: TGTGCCAGCAGTGAAATAGGGGGTAGCTATGGCTACACCTTC.

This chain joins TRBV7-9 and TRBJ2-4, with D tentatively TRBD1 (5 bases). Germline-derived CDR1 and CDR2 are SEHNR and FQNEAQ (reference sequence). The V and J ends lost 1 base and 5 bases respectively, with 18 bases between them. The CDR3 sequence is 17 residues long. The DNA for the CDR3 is TGTGCCAGCAGCTTAGTAGGGGTGACTGAGAGCGAAAACATTCAGTACTTC. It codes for CASSLVGVTESENIQYF.